The next 26 T cell receptor beta chains were all read from a single sample in a study of human T cells and chemical hapten exposure. This sample's time point: patch test 3, about 24 weeks after DPC sensitization. Treatment denoted: therapeutic diphenylcyclopropenone sensitization with weekly scalp DPC. Each CDR3 protein is one row after TCRdb ran MiXCR on the RACE reads. The table lists about 190,000 distinct CDR3 sequences, about 22% of them singletons, with roughly 2.4% in the top ten. This material consisted of whole blood, taken in connection with sensitization to the hapten diphenylcyclopropenone (DPC). These receptors came from a woman aged 40 to 50 with alopecia areata. Some clones in this sample may be carry-over from other donors' samples.

The chain uses TRBV7-2 and TRBJ2-7; the match to TRBD2 covers 7 bases. The ends lost 4 bases at V and 0 bases at J; junction bases unmatched: 6. Germline assignment: CDR1 SGHTA and CDR2 FQGNSA. The CDR3 covers 15 residues. Here the CDR3 DNA reads TGTGCCAGCAGCTGGGGGGGGGTTACCTCCTACGAGCAGTACTTC. It translates to CASSWGGVTSYEQYF.

This clonotype was counted a few times. The V gene is TRBV5-1, the J gene TRBJ2-7; D is perhaps TRBD1 or TRBD2 (5 bases each). From germline, CDR1 is SGHRS and CDR2 YFSETQ. Trimming removed 0 bases from V and 4 bases from J, with 14 bases in between. The CDR3 is made up of 15 amino acids. This CDR3 reads CASSLGAAEGYEQYF. CDR3 nucleotides: TGCGCCAGCAGCTTGGGGGCCGCAGAGGGGTACGAGCAGTACTTC.

The genes are TRBV6-2 or TRBV6-3 and TRBJ2-4, with D unclear. Germline assignment: CDR1 MNHEY and CDR2 SVGEGT. The CDR3 spans 17 residues. The V gene lost 3 bases and the J gene lost 0 bases, with 15 bases spanning the gap. The CDR3, as DNA: TGTGCCAGCAGTTATTTTGAAGTCAGACAAGCCAAAAACATTCAGTACTTC. This gives the protein CASSYFEVRQAKNIQYF.

This clonotype was found a few times. The rearrangement links TRBV7-9 to TRBJ2-5; possibly TRBD2 for D (6 bases). CDR3 size: 15 residues. Germline CDR1 SEHNR, CDR2 FQNEAQ (reference sequence). V was cut by 5 bases and J by 5 bases, with 18 bases left in between. Written as DNA, the CDR3 is TGTGCCAGCAGCCTGGGGACTGTTCTTTGGGAGACCCAGTACTTC. Protein: CASSLGTVLWETQYF. Based on the CDR3 plus reference TRBV7-9 and TRBJ2-5, the full variable domain is DTGVSQNPRHKITKRGQNVTFRCDPISEHNRLYWYRQTLGQGPEFLTYFQNEAQLEKSRLLSDRFSAERPKGSFSTLEIQRTEQGDSAMYLCASSLGTVLWETQYFGPGTRLLVL.

This clonotype was recorded a few times. The chain recombines TRBV29-1 with TRBJ2-7, with 12 bases matching TRBD2. Unmatched junction bases numbered 19, after V lost 1 base and J lost 6 bases. Germline CDR1 is SQVTM and CDR2 is ANQGSEA. CDR3 length: 19 amino acids. The CDR3 here is CSVEVTALAGGLPSSEQYF. CDR3 in DNA: TGCAGCGTTGAAGTAACCGCTCTAGCGGGAGGGCTTCCGAGCTCCGAGCAGTACTTC.

This chain links TRBV7-8 with TRBJ2-3, with a tentative D call TRBD2 (5 bases). Germline V gives CDR1 SGHVS, CDR2 FQNEAQ. Trimming pared 7 bases from V and 2 bases from J, leaving 19 bases between. This CDR3 is 16 amino acids long. CDR3 sequence reads: CASTPKHSRATDTQYF. As DNA, the CDR3 is TGTGCCAGCACCCCTAAACACTCGCGGGCCACAGATACGCAGTATTTT.

The chain uses TRBV6-1 and TRBJ2-7; D may correspond to TRBD1 or TRBD2 (6 bases each). The CDR3 is 14 amino acids. V lost 3 bases and J lost 5, with 14 bases in between. The germline gives CDR1 MNHNS, CDR2 SASEGT. The CDR3 DNA follows: TGTGCCAGCAGTGACCTAGGGGGGTTTGACGAGCAGTACTTC. Translated, it gives CASSDLGGFDEQYF.

There are a few counts of this clonotype. The chain is built from TRBV29-1 and TRBJ2-3, with D possibly matching TRBD2 (5 bases). In germline, CDR1 is SQVTM, CDR2 ANQGSEA. There are 15 residues in the CDR3. V lost 6 bases to trimming and J lost 0 bases, with 16 bases between them. CDR3 residues: CSVVSGVGSTDTQYF. The CDR3 nucleotides read TGCAGCGTGGTCTCCGGGGTTGGCAGCACAGATACGCAGTATTTT.

To note about this clonotype: A read error may account for a junction end that differs from germline. J is TRBJ1-2 and V is TRBV11-3; no clear D. Germline V gives CDR1 SGHNT, CDR2 YENEEA. The CDR3 extends over 12 amino acids. The DNA of the CDR3 is TGTGCCAGCAGCTTAGCCCCGTTGGGGATCCCCTTC. This sequence encodes CASSLAPLGIPF.

The gene calls are TRBV12-3 or TRBV12-4 and TRBJ1-1; D is perhaps TRBD1 (5 bases). There are 14 residues in the CDR3. V was clipped by 4 bases and J by 6 bases, with 15 bases between them. CDR3 residues: CASSSGHTRAEAFF. As DNA, the CDR3 is TGTGCCAGCAGTTCTGGACACACTCGGGCTGAAGCTTTCTTT.

The genes are TRBV20-1 and TRBJ2-3; the D gene is possibly TRBD2 (5 bases). The germline gives CDR1 DFQATT, CDR2 SNEGSKA (reference sequence). Trimming removed 4 bases at V and 5 bases at J, with 13 bases between. There are 13 residues in the CDR3. CDR3 DNA sequence: TGCAGTGCTATGATGGACCGGGGAGATACGCAGTATTTT. It codes for CSAMMDRGDTQYF.

This clonotype was seen more than once but under ten times. The genes are TRBV5-1 and TRBJ2-7; D remains ambiguous. The ends were cut back, 0 bases at V and 2 bases at J, with 9 bases in the middle. The CDR3 is 14 amino acids. Germline V CDR1 and CDR2: SGHRS, YFSETQ. The CDR3 coding sequence is TGCGCCAGCAGCTTGGTCCTAGAACCCTACGAGCAGTACTTC. The encoded protein is CASSLVLEPYEQYF.

This clonotype was counted a few times. The rearrangement uses TRBV28 and TRBJ2-3; D is perhaps TRBD1 or TRBD2 (7 bases each). The CDR3 contains 15 residues. Trimming pared 11 bases from V and 3 bases from J, leaving 21 bases between. Germline CDR1 reads MDHEN; CDR2 reads SYDVKM. The CDR3 DNA reads TGTGCCTCCTACAGGGGCGGGAGTAAGACAGATACGCAGTATTTT. It specifies CASYRGGSKTDTQYF.

This clonotype was detected a few times. The rearrangement joins TRBV5-1 to TRBJ1-5; D is undetermined. The CDR3 length is 16 residues. Trimming left V 2 bases short and J 3 bases short, with 15 bases between. CDR1 and CDR2 (germline): SGHRS, YFSETQ. The CDR3 protein is CASSFDLRSLNQPQHF. Written as DNA, the CDR3 is TGCGCCAGCAGCTTCGATTTGAGGAGCCTCAATCAGCCCCAGCATTTT.

The table lists this clonotype with a few counts. The V and J genes are TRBV6-2 or TRBV6-3 and TRBJ2-3; 9 bases agree with TRBD2. The CDR3 has 20 amino acids. Germline-derived CDR1 and CDR2 are MNHEY and SVGEGT. V was pared by 5 bases and J by 4 bases, with 22 bases of the junction left unmatched. The CDR3 coding sequence is TGTGCCAGCAGTCCATCCATACTAGCGGGTCGCCCGGGTGTCGCAGATACGCAGTATTTT. Its translation is CASSPSILAGRPGVADTQYF.

The gene calls are TRBV28 and TRBJ1-2; 7 nucleotides match TRBD1. With V trimmed by 2 bases and J by 4 bases, 13 bases remained unmatched. Germline V gives CDR1 MDHEN, CDR2 SYDVKM. This CDR3 contains 17 residues. The CDR3 is CASSLDHRDSGSYGYTF. DNA for the CDR3: TGTGCCAGCAGTTTAGATCACCGGGACAGTGGTTCCTATGGCTACACCTTC.

This clonotype occurred many times. This chain uses TRBV3-1 with TRBJ2-5; D gene unclear. Germline V gene data show CDR1 as LGHDT and CDR2 as YNNKEL (reference sequence). The ends were cut back, 1 base at V and 5 bases at J, with 2 bases in the middle. The CDR3 consists of 11 residues. The CDR3 DNA reads as TGTGCCAGCAGCCAAGGGGAGACCCAGTACTTC. It is translated as CASSQGETQYF.

This clonotype came up a few times. This sequence joins TRBV20-1 and TRBJ1-5; D not resolved. The CDR3 has 15 residues. Per germline, CDR1 DFQATT and CDR2 SNEGSKA (reference sequence). V was trimmed by 1 base and J by 4 bases, leaving 14 bases between them. The CDR3 DNA reads TGCAGTGCTAGAGGTGGCCCGGAAAGGAATCAGCCCCAGCATTTT. Its translation is CSARGGPERNQPQHF.

This clonotype was seen only a few times. In nucleotides, the CDR3 is TGTGCCATCAGTGACCAGACAGGGGGGAATTCACCCCTCCACTTT. Translating gives CAISDQTGGNSPLHF. The chain joins TRBV10-3 to TRBJ1-6; 9 bases are a match to TRBD1. CDR1 and CDR2 from the germline V gene are ENHRY and SYGVKD. This CDR3 region has 15 residues. Trimming cost V 3 bases and J 7 bases; bases outside gene matches: 4.

This clonotype was counted at least ten times. The rearrangement links TRBV7-2 to TRBJ1-4; D might be TRBD1 (6 bases). There are 15 residues in the CDR3. With 5 bases removed from V and 7 bases from J, the gap between germline ends came to 17 bases. Germline V CDR1 and CDR2: SGHTA, FQGNSA. CDR3 amino acids: CASSRQVGAGEKLFF. CDR3 coding DNA: TGTGCCAGCAGCCGTCAGGTGGGGGCGGGTGAAAAACTGTTTTTT.

This clonotype was observed a handful of times. This chain connects TRBV20-1 to TRBJ2-1, with TRBD1 identical over 7 bases. The CDR3 length is 14 residues. The germline V gene has CDR1 DFQATT and CDR2 SNEGSKA (reference sequence). V was clipped by 3 bases and J by 7 bases; unmatched bases: 9. The CDR3 nucleotides read TGCAGTGCTAGCAGGGACAGCGTAGGAAATGAGCAGTTCTTC. Protein product: CSASRDSVGNEQFF.

CDR3 loop: CASSPLGSGSVEQFF. The CDR3 DNA is TGTGCCAGCAGCCCCCTGGGGAGCGGGAGTGTTGAGCAGTTCTTC. V and J are TRBV9 and TRBJ2-1, with 8 bases lining up with TRBD2. Trimming removed 4 bases from V and 9 bases from J; junction bases left unmatched: 12. The CDR3 is made up of 15 amino acids. Germline values: CDR1 SGDLS, CDR2 YYNGEE.

The genes are TRBV7-2 and TRBJ2-1, with D unclear. CDR1 is SGHTA and CDR2 is FQGNSA in the germline V gene. The CDR3 has 12 residues. V dropped 3 bases and J dropped 6 bases, with 6 bases sitting between them. The CDR3 region has the DNA TGTGCCAGCAGCTTGGGAATCAATGAGCAGTTCTTC. It encodes CASSLGINEQFF.

This clonotype was recorded many times. This chain links TRBV7-2 with TRBJ1-5, with 7 bases fitting TRBD1. The CDR3 spans 14 residues. Germline values: CDR1 SGHTA, CDR2 FQGNSA. Germline trimming cut 5 bases from V and 5 bases from J; bases unmatched to any gene: 6. The CDR3 DNA is TGTGCCAGCAGCCGCCTCCAGGGGGATCAGCCCCAGCATTTT. Its translation: CASSRLQGDQPQHF.

This clonotype was seen a single time. V is TRBV20-1 and J is TRBJ2-3; unclear D gene. Germline V lookup: CDR1 DFQATT, CDR2 SNEGSKA (reference sequence). This CDR3 region has 13 residues. V was trimmed by 3 bases and J by 2 bases, leaving 9 bases between them. CDR3 region: CSASLGPTDTQYF. The CDR3 DNA is TGCAGTGCTAGCTTGGGCCCCACAGATACGCAGTATTTT.

This clonotype has only a few counts. The chain carries TRBV29-1 and TRBJ2-3; perhaps TRBD1 as D (6 bases). This CDR3 comprises 12 residues. Germline values: CDR1 SQVTM, CDR2 ANQGSEA. With 1 base removed from V and 7 bases from J, the gap between germline ends came to 9 bases. The CDR3 DNA reads as TGCAGCGTTGAAGCGGGACACAATACGCAGTATTTT. Protein product: CSVEAGHNTQYF.